One and the same sample provided the 21 T cell receptor beta chains below, sequenced in a study of shared clonotypes between healthy human individuals. TCRdb keeps only in-frame clones here, not all; method: immunoSEQ multiplex PCR. The profile shows over a million clones, approximately 80% of them singletons. The specimen sequenced was memory CD4+ T cells from PBMCs. Documented subset: CD45RA-negative fraction. These TCRs come from a man aged 18 to 29 in good health. Some clones in this sample may be carry-over from other donors' samples.

V and J are TRBV29-1 and TRBJ2-1; 9 nucleotides line up with TRBD1. Germline loops: CDR1 SQVTM, CDR2 ANQGSEA. J lost 5 bases, V lost 7 bases, and 12 bases had no gene match. This CDR3 has 15 amino acids. The CDR3 reads CSATSPGQGHNEQFF. Here the CDR3 DNA reads TGCAGCGCCACATCACCGGGACAGGGCCACAATGAGCAGTTCTTC.

The chain carries TRBV28 and TRBJ2-1; D could derive from TRBD1 or TRBD2 (7 bases each). The germline gives CDR1 MDHEN, CDR2 SYDVKM. The length of the CDR3 is 15 residues. Deletions cut 9 bases from V and 0 bases from J, with 15 bases between. This CDR3 reads CASQGGTSSYNEQFF. CDR3 in DNA: TGTGCCAGTCAGGGGGGGACGAGCTCCTACAATGAGCAGTTCTTC.

This chain uses TRBV11-2 with TRBJ2-7; 7 bases line up with TRBD1. V was clipped by 1 base and J by 3 bases; unmatched bases: 6. The CDR3 sequence is 15 residues long. The V gene's germline CDR1 is SGHAT and CDR2 FQNNGV. This CDR3 reads CASSLGRGTYYEQYF. CDR3 bases: TGTGCCAGCAGCTTAGGCAGGGGGACCTACTACGAGCAGTACTTC.

The rearrangement links TRBV6-1 to TRBJ1-3; no clear D. Trimming cost V 5 bases and J 0 bases, with 8 bases left between them. The CDR3 spans 14 residues. Germline CDR1 and CDR2: MNHNS and SASEGT. The DNA for the CDR3 is TGTGCCAGCAGTCAACAGTACTCTGGAAACACCATATATTTT. Translated, it gives CASSQQYSGNTIYF.

V is TRBV15 and J is TRBJ2-4; D remains unclear. V lost 4 bases, J lost 5 bases, and 9 bases lay in between. The CDR3 is made up of 13 amino acids. Germline V CDR1 and CDR2: LNHNV, YYDKDF (reference sequence). The CDR3 here is CATSKPHQNIQYF. For the CDR3, the DNA is TGTGCCACCAGCAAACCACATCAAAACATTCAGTACTTC.

The chain uses TRBV7-9 and TRBJ2-2; D is undetermined. Trimming removed 5 bases from V and 0 bases from J, with 13 bases in between. Germline-derived CDR1 and CDR2 are SEHNR and FQNEAQ (reference sequence). CDR3 length: 16 residues. CDR3 in DNA: TGTGCCAGCAGCCCCCGAGGAGCAACGAACACCGGGGAGCTGTTTTTT. Its protein product is CASSPRGATNTGELFF. The variable domain in full, completed from reference TRBV7-9 and TRBJ2-2, reads DTGVSQNPRHKITKRGQNVTFRCDPISEHNRLYWYRQTLGQGPEFLTYFQNEAQLEKSRLLSDRFSAERPKGSFSTLEIQRTEQGDSAMYLCASSPRGATNTGELFFGEGSRLTVL.

The chain is built from TRBV28 and TRBJ1-1; 9 nucleotides match TRBD1. This CDR3 comprises 14 residues. Germline V gives CDR1 MDHEN, CDR2 SYDVKM. The ends lost 5 bases at V and 7 bases at J; junction bases unmatched: 8. CDR3 in DNA: TGTGCCAGCAGTGTGGGACAGGGCATGATTGAAGCTTTCTTT. Protein: CASSVGQGMIEAFF.

This chain links TRBV7-9 with TRBJ1-2; 8 bases are a match to TRBD1. Per germline, CDR1 SEHNR and CDR2 FQNEAQ (reference sequence). V trimming: 1 base; J trimming: 8 bases; junction bases outside the gene matches: 6. This CDR3 contains 14 residues. CDR3 coding DNA: TGTGCCAGCAGCTTAGGACAGGGGTCGCGGGGCTACACCTTC. Encoded protein: CASSLGQGSRGYTF.

The chain has TRBV6-1 and TRBJ2-2; D might be TRBD1 (6 bases). CDR3 length: 14 amino acids. V lost 5 bases and J lost 6, with 13 bases in between. Per germline, CDR1 MNHNS and CDR2 SASEGT. The CDR3 nucleotides are TGTGCCAGCAGTTGGGTCGAGGGGGCCGGGGAGCTGTTTTTT. It specifies CASSWVEGAGELFF.

The V gene is TRBV4-2, the J gene TRBJ2-7; 7 bases match TRBD1. Per the germline V gene, CDR1 is LGHNA and CDR2 is YNFKEQ. This CDR3 is 15 amino acids long. V dropped 0 bases and J dropped 6; count of bases not matched to a gene: 8. The CDR3 region is CASSQEVQGYREQYF. In DNA, the CDR3 is TGTGCCAGCAGCCAAGAAGTACAGGGGTATCGCGAGCAGTACTTC.

The V gene is TRBV5-1, the J gene TRBJ2-5; the D gene is possibly TRBD1 (5 bases). The CDR3 has 16 amino acids. Germline V gene data show CDR1 as SGHRS and CDR2 as YFSETQ. Trimming removed 0 bases from V and 0 bases from J, with 12 bases in between. CDR3 coding DNA: TGCGCCAGCAGCTTGGGCATGGGGCCCAACCAAGAGACCCAGTACTTC. Translated, it gives CASSLGMGPNQETQYF.

A few counts support this clone. J is TRBJ2-2 and V is TRBV27; 7 bases align to TRBD1. CDR1 and CDR2 from the germline V gene are MNHEY and SMNVEV (reference sequence). Trimming removed 5 bases from V and 6 bases from J; junction bases left unmatched: 15. The CDR3 is 17 residues long. The CDR3 is CASSHLQGWLSAGELFF. CDR3 DNA sequence: TGTGCCAGCAGTCACTTACAGGGGTGGCTTTCCGCCGGGGAGCTGTTTTTT.

The chain couples TRBV5-1 to TRBJ1-1; tentatively, D is TRBD1 (5 bases). V was clipped by 4 bases and J by 4 bases, with 17 bases between them. There are 15 residues in the CDR3. From germline, CDR1 is SGHRS and CDR2 YFSETQ. The CDR3 DNA sequence: TGCGCCAGCAGCCTCCCCCGGGACCGAGGCACTGAAGCTTTCTTT. Protein sequence: CASSLPRDRGTEAFF.

This chain links TRBV27 with TRBJ2-2; 12 bases map to TRBD2. The CDR3 is 17 residues long. J gave up 3 bases and V 4 bases, and 6 bases lay outside the gene matches. Germline V gives CDR1 MNHEY, CDR2 SMNVEV (reference sequence). This CDR3 is CASSSLAGGPHTGELFF. The CDR3 DNA is TGTGCCAGCAGTTCCCTAGCGGGAGGGCCCCACACCGGGGAGCTGTTTTTT.

The J gene is TRBJ2-7, the V gene TRBV27, with 11 bases identical to TRBD2. V shed 7 bases, J shed 4 bases, and the junction held 21 bases outside the gene matches. Germline CDR1 MNHEY, CDR2 SMNVEV (reference sequence). The CDR3 is 19 residues long. The CDR3 region is CASIRTTASGRPEGYEQYF. DNA for the CDR3: TGTGCCAGCATCCGGACCACTGCTAGCGGGAGGCCGGAGGGGTACGAGCAGTACTTC.

This clone appeared once. CDR3: CASSSSGPYEQYF. In nucleotides, the CDR3 is TGTGCCAGCAGCTCTAGCGGACCCTACGAGCAGTACTTC. The chain combines TRBV28 with TRBJ2-7; 7 nucleotides agree with TRBD2. The CDR3 extends over 13 amino acids. Trimming removed 6 bases from V and 2 bases from J; junction bases left unmatched: 4. Germline-derived CDR1 and CDR2 are MDHEN and SYDVKM.

This rearrangement joins TRBV6-1 to TRBJ2-1, with D perhaps assigned TRBD1 or TRBD2 (5 bases each). From germline, CDR1 is MNHNS and CDR2 SASEGT. V dropped 8 bases and J dropped 4 bases, with 12 bases sitting between them. CDR3 length: 13 amino acids. This CDR3 reads CASSGSVYNEQFF. DNA for the CDR3: TGTGCCAGCTCAGGGAGTGTGTACAATGAGCAGTTCTTC.

This clone occurred a few times. The chain uses TRBV7-8 and TRBJ2-2, with 14 bases lining up with TRBD2. With 4 bases clipped from V and 2 bases from J, the junction kept 6 bases outside the gene matches. Germline V CDR1 and CDR2: SGHVS, FQNEAQ. The CDR3 runs to 18 residues. CDR3 residues: CASSSTSGRAGNTGELFF. CDR3 nucleotide sequence: TGTGCCAGCAGCTCGACTAGCGGGAGGGCCGGAAACACCGGGGAGCTGTTTTTT. The full variable domain, in which reference TRBV7-8 and TRBJ2-2 provide the parts outside the CDR3, is GAGVSQSPRYKVAKRGQDVALRCDPISGHVSLFWYQQALGQGPEFLTYFQNEAQLDKSGLPSDRFFAERPEGSVSTLKIQRTQQEDSAVYLCASSSTSGRAGNTGELFFGEGSRLTVL.

The rearrangement joins TRBV6-5 to TRBJ2-5; 9 nucleotides align to TRBD1. The DNA end favors TRBJ2-7, so the J call may be wrong. Germline values: CDR1 MNHEY, CDR2 SVGAGI. The CDR3 length is 14 residues. CDR3 sequence: CASKPGQGTYEQYF. The CDR3 DNA reads as TGTGCCAGTAAACCGGGACAGGGTACCTACGAGCAGTACTTC.

V is TRBV5-6 and J is TRBJ1-5; a weak D match, TRBD1 (5 bases). V was trimmed by 4 bases and J by 5 bases, leaving 10 bases between them. CDR3 length: 13 residues. Germline V gene data show CDR1 as SGHDT and CDR2 as YYEEEE. CDR3 region: CASSPGGYQPQHF. The CDR3 DNA reads TGTGCCAGCAGCCCCGGGGGGTATCAGCCCCAGCATTTT.

This chain connects TRBV7-9 to TRBJ2-2; weak D call: TRBD2 (5 bases). This CDR3 has 13 amino acids. CDR1 SEHNR and CDR2 FQNEAQ come from the germline V gene (reference sequence). The V end was cut by 11 bases, the J end by 6 bases, with 16 bases between. As DNA, the CDR3 is TGTGCCCCCGGACGGGGAGCGGCCGGGGAGCTGTTTTTT. It specifies CAPGRGAAGELFF.